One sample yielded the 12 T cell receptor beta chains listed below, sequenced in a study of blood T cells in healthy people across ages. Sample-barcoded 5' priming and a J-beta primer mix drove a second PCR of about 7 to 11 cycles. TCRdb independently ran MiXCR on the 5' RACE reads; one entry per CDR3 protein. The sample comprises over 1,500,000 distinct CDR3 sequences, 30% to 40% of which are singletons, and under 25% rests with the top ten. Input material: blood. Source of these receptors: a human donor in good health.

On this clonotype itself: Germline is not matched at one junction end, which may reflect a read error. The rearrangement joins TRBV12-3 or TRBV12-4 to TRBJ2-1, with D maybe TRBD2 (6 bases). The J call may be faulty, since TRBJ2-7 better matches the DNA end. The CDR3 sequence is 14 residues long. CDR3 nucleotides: TGTGCCAGCAGTCCAACGGGACTCTCCTGCGAGCAGTACTTC. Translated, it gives CASSPTGLSCEQYF.

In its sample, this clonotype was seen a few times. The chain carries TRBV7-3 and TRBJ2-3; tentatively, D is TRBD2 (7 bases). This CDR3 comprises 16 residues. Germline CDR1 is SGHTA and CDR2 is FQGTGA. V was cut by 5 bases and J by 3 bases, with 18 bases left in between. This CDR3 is CASSLYGRGLTDTQYF. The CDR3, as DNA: TGTGCCAGCAGCCTCTACGGGCGGGGGCTTACAGATACGCAGTATTTT.

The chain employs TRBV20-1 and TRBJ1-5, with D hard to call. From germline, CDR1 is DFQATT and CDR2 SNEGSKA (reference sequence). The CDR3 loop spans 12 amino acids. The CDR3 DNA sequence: TGCAGGGCTTCAATGGGCGATCAGCCCCAGCATTTT. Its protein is CRASMGDQPQHF.

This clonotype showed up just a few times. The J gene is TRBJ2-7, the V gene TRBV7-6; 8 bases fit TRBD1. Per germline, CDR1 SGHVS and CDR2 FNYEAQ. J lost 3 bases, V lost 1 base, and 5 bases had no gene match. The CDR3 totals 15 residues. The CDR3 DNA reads TGTGCCAGCAGCTTAGTTGATGACAGGGGCTACGAGCAGTACTTC. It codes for CASSLVDDRGYEQYF. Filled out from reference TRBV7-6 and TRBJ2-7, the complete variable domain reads GAGVSQSPRYKVTKRGQDVALRCDPISGHVSLYWYRQALGQGPEFLTYFNYEAQQDKSGLPNDRFSAERPEGSISTLTIQRTEQRDSAMYRCASSLVDDRGYEQYFGPGTRLTVT.

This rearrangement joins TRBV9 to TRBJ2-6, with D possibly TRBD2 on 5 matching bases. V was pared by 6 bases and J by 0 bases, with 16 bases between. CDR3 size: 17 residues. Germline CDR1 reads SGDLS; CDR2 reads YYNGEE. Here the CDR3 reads CASTRELRSSGANVLTF. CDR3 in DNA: TGTGCCAGCACTCGGGAACTAAGATCCTCTGGGGCCAACGTCCTGACTTTC.

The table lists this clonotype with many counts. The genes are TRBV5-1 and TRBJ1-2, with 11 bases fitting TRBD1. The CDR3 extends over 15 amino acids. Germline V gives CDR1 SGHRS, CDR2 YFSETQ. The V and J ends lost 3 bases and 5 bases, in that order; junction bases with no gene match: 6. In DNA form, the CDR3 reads TGCGCCAGCAGCTCGATGGGACAGGGGGTATATGGCTACACCTTC. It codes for CASSSMGQGVYGYTF. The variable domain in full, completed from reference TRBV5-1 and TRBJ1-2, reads KAGVTQTPRYLIKTRGQQVTLSCSPISGHRSVSWYQQTPGQGLQFLFEYFSETQRNKGNFPGRFSGRQFSNSRSEMNVSTLELGDSALYLCASSSMGQGVYGYTFGSGTRLTVV.

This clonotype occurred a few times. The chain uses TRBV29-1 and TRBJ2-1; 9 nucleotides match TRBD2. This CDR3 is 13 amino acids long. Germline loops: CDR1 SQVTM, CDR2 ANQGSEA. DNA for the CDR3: TGCAGTGGAGTAGCGGGGGAACTCAATGAGCAGTTCTTC. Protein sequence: CSGVAGELNEQFF.

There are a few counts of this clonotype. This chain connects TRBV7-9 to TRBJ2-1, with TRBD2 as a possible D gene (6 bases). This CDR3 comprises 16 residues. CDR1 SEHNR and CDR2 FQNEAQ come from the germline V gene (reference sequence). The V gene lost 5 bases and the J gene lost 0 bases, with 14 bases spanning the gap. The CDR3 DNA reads TGTGCCAGCAGCCCGGGACTCCGGAGCTCCTACAATGAGCAGTTCTTC. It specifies CASSPGLRSSYNEQFF.

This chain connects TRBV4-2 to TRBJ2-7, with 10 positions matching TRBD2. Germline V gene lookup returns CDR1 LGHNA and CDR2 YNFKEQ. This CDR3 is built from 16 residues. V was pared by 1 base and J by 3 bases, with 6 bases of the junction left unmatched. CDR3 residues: CASSQGCASGGYEQYF. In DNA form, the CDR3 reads TGTGCCAGCAGCCAAGGTTGCGCTAGCGGGGGCTACGAGCAGTACTTC.

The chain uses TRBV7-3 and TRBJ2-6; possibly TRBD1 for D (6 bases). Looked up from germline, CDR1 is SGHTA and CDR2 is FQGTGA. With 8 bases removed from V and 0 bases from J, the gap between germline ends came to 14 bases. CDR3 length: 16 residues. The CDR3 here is CASGTTPNSGANVLTF. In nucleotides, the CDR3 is TGTGCCAGCGGGACAACCCCAAACTCTGGGGCCAACGTCCTGACTTTC.

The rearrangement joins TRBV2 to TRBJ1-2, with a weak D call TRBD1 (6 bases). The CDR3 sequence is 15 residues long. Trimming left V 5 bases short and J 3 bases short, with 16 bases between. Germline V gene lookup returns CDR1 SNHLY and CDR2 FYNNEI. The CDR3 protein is CASSLLSGGHYGYTF. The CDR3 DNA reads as TGTGCCAGCAGTCTGCTTTCGGGGGGCCACTATGGCTACACCTTC.

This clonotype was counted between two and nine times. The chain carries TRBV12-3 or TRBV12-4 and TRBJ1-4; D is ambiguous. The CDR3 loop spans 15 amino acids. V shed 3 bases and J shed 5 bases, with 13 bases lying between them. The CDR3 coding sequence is TGTGCCAGCAGTTTCAGTACGCCATCGAATGAAAAACTGTTTTTT. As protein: CASSFSTPSNEKLFF.